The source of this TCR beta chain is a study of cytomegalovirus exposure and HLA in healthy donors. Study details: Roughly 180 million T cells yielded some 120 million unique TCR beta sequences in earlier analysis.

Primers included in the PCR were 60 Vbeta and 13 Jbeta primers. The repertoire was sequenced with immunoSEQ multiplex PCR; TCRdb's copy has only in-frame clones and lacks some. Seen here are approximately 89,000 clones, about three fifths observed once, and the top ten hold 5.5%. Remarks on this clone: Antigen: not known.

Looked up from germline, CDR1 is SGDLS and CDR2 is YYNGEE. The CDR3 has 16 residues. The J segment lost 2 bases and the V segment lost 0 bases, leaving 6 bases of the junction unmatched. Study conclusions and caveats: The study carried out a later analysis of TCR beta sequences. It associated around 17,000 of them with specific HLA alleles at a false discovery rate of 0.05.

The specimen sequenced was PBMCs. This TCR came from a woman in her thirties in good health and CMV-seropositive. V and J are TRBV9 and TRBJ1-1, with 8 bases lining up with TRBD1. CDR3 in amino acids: CASSVDAGGYNTEAFF. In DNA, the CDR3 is TGTGCCAGCAGCGTAGATGCAGGGGGCTATAACACTGAAGCTTTCTTT.